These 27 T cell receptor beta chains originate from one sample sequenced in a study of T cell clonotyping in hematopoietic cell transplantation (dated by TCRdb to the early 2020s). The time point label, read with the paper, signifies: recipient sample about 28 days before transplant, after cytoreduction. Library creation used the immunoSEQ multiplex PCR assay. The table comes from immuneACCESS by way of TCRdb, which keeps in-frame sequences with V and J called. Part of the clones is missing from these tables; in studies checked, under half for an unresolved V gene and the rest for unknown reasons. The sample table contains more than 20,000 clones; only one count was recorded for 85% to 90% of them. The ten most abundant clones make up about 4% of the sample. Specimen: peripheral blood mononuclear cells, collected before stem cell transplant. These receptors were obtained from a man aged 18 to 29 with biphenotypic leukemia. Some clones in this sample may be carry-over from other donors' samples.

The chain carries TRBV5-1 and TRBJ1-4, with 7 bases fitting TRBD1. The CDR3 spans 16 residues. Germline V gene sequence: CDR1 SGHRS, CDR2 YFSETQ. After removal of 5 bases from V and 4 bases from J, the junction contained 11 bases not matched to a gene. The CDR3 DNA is TGCGCCAGCAGGCAGGGGGACAGCGCTTTTAATGAAAAACTGTTTTTT. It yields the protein CASRQGDSAFNEKLFF. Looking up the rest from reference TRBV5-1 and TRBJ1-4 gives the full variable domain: KAGVTQTPRYLIKTRGQQVTLSCSPISGHRSVSWYQQTPGQGLQFLFEYFSETQRNKGNFPGRFSGRQFSNSRSEMNVSTLELGDSALYLCASRQGDSAFNEKLFFGSGTQLSVL.

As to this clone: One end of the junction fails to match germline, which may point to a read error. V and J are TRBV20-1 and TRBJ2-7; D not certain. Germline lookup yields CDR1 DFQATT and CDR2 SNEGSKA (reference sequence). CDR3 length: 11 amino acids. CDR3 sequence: CSASEHYEQCF. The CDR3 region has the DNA TGCAGTGCTAGCGAACACTACGAGCAGTGCTTC.

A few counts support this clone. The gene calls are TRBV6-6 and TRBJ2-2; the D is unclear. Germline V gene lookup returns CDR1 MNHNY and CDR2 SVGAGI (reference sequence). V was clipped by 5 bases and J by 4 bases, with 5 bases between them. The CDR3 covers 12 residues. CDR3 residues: CASSDFTGELFF. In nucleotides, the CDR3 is TGTGCCAGCAGTGACTTCACCGGGGAGCTGTTTTTT.

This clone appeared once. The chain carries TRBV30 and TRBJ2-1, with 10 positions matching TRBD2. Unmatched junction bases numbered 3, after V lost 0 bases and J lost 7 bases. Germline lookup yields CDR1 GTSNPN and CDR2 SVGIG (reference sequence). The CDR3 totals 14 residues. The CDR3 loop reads CAWSVAGGSNEQFF. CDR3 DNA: TGTGCCTGGAGTGTAGCGGGAGGGTCGAATGAGCAGTTCTTC. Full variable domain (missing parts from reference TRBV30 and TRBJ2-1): SQTIHQWPATLVQPVGSPLSLECTVEGTSNPNLYWYRQAAGRGLQLLFYSVGIGQISSEVPQNLSASRPQDRQFILSSKKLLLSDSGFYLCAWSVAGGSNEQFFGPGTRLTVL.

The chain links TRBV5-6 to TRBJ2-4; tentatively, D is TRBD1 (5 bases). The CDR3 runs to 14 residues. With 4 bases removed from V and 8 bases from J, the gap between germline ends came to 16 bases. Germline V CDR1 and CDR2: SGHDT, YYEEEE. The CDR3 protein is CASSDPYKGHIQYF. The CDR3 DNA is TGTGCCAGCAGCGATCCATATAAGGGGCACATTCAGTACTTC.

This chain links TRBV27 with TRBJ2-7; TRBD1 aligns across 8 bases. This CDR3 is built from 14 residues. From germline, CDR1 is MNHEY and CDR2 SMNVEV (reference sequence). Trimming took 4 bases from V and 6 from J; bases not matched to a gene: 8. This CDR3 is CASSYGTGSFEQYF. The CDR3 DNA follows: TGTGCCAGCAGTTACGGGACAGGAAGTTTCGAGCAGTACTTC.

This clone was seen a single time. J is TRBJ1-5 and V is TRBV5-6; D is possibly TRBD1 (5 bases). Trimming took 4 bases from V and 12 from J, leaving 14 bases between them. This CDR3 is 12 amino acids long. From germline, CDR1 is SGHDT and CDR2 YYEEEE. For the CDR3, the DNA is TGTGCCAGCAGCGGAGAGGGGCTAGACCAGCATTTT. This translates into CASSGEGLDQHF.

The DNA for the CDR3 is TGTGCCAGCAGTTATAAGGACAGGGGGACAGATACGCAGTATTTT. It codes for CASSYKDRGTDTQYF. The chain couples TRBV6-6 to TRBJ2-3; TRBD1 matches at 10 bases. The V segment lost 3 bases and the J segment 3 bases; nucleotides outside the gene matches: 3. The length of the CDR3 is 15 residues. CDR1 is MNHNY, CDR2 SVGAGI, per germline (reference sequence).

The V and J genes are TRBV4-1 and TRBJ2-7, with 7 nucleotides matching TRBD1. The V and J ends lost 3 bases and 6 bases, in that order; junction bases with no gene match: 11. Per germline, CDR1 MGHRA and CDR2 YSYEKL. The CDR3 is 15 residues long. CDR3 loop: CASSHGDSAYPEQYF. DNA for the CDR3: TGCGCCAGCAGCCATGGGGACAGCGCCTACCCCGAGCAGTACTTC.

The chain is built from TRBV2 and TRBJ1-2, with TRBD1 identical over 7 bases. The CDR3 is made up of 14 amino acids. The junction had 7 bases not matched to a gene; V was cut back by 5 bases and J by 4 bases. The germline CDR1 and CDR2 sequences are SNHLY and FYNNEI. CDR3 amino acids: CASSMTGNSYGYTF. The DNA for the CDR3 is TGTGCCAGCAGTATGACAGGGAACAGCTATGGCTACACCTTC.

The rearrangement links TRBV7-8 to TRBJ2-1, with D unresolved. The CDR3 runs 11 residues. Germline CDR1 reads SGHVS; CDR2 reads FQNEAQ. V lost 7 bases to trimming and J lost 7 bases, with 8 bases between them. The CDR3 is CASTRWNEQFF. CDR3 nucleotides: TGTGCCAGCACTCGGTGGAATGAGCAGTTCTTC.

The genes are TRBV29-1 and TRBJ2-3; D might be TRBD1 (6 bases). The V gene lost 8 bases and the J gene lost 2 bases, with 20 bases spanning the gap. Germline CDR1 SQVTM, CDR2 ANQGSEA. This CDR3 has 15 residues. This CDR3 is CSTVGKQGNTDTQYF. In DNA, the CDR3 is TGCAGCACCGTTGGAAAACAGGGAAACACAGATACGCAGTATTTT.

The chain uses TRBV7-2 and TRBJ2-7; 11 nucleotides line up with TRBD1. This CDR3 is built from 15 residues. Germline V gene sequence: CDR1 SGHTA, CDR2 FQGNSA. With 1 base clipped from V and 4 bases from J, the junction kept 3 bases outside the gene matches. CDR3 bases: TGTGCCAGCAGCTTAGTAGGGACAGGGGGTTACGAGCAGTACTTC. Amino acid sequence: CASSLVGTGGYEQYF.

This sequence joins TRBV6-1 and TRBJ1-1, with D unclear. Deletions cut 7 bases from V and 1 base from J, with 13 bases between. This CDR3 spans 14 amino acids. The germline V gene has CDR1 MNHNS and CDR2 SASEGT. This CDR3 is CASTEGPENTEAFF. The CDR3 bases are TGTGCCAGCACCGAAGGGCCAGAGAACACTGAAGCTTTCTTT.

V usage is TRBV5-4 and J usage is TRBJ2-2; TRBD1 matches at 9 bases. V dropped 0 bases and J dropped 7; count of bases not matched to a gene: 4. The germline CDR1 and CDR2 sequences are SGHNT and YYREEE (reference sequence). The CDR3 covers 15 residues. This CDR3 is CASSLGGQGSGELFF. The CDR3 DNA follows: TGTGCCAGCAGCTTGGGTGGACAGGGGAGCGGGGAGCTGTTTTTT.

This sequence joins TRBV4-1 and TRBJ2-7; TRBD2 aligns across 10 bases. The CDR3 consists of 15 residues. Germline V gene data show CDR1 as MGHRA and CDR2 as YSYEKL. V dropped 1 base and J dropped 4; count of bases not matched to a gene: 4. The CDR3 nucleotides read TGCGCCAGCAGCCAAGGAGGACTAGCGGCGTACGAGCAGTACTTC. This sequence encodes CASSQGGLAAYEQYF.

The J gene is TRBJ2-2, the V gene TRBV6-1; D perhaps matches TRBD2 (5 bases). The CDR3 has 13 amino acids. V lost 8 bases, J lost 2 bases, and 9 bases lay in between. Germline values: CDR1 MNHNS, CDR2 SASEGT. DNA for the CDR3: TGTGCCAGCCATGAGGGCAACACCGGGGAGCTGTTTTTT. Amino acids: CASHEGNTGELFF.

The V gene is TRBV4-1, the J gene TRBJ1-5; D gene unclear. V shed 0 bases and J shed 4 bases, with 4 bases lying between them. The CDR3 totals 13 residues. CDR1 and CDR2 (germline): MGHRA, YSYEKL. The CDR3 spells CASSQDGNQPQHF. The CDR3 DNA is TGCGCCAGCAGCCAAGACGGTAATCAGCCCCAGCATTTT.

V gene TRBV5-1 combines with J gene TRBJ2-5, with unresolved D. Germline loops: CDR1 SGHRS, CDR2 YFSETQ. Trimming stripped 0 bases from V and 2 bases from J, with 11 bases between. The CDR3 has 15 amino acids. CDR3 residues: CASSLEGGGQETQYF. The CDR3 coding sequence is TGCGCCAGCAGCTTGGAAGGCGGCGGACAAGAGACCCAGTACTTC.

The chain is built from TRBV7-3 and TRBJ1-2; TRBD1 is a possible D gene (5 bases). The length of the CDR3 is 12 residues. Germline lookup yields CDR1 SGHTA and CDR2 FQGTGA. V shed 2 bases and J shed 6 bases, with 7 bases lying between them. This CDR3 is CASSLDSDGYTF. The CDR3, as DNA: TGTGCCAGCAGCTTAGACAGTGATGGCTACACCTTC.

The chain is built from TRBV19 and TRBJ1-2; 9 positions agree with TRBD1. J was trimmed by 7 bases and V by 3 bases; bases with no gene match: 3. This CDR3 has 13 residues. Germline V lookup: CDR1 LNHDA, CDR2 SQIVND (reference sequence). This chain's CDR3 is CASSMGQGFGYTF. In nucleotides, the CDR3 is TGTGCCAGTAGTATGGGACAGGGTTTTGGCTACACCTTC.

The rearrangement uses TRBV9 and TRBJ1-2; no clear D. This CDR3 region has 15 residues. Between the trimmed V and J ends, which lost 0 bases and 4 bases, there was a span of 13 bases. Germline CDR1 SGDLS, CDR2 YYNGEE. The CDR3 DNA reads TGTGCCAGCAGCGTAGGGGAGGGATCGGGCTATGGCTACACCTTC. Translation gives CASSVGEGSGYGYTF. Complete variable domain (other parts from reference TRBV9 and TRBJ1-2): DSGVTQTPKHLITATGQRVTLRCSPRSGDLSVYWYQQSLDQGLQFLIQYYNGEERAKGNILERFSAQQFPDLHSELNLSSLELGDSALYFCASSVGEGSGYGYTFGSGTRLTVV.

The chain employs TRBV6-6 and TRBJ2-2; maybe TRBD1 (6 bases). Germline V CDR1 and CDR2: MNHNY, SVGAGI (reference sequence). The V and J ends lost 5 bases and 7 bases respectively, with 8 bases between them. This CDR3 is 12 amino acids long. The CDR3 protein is CASSPTGGELFF. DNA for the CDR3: TGTGCCAGCAGTCCGACAGGCGGGGAGCTGTTTTTT.

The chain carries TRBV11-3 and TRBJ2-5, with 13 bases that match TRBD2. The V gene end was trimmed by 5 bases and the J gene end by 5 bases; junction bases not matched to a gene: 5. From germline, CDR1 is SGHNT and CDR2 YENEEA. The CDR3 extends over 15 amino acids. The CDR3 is CASSLLAGGPETQYF. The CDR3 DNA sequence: TGTGCCAGCAGCCTACTAGCGGGGGGGCCTGAGACCCAGTACTTC.

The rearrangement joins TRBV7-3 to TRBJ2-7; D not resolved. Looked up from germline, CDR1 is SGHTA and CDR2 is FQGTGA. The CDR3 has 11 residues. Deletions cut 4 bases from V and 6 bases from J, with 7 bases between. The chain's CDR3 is CASSSGGEQYF. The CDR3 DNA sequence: TGTGCCAGCAGCTCCGGCGGCGAGCAGTACTTC.

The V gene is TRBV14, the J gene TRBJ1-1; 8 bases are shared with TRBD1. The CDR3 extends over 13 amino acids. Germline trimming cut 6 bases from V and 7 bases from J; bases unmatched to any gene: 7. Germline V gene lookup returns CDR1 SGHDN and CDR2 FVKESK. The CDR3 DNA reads TGTGCCAGCAGGGGACAGGCAGAGGATGAAGCTTTCTTT. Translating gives CASRGQAEDEAFF.

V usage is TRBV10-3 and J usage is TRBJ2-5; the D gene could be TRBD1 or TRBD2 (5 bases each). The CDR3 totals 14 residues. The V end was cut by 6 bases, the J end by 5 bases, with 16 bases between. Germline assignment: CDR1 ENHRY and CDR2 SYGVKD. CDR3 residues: CAIRASGAGETQYF. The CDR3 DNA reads TGTGCCATCAGGGCCTCCGGGGCTGGGGAGACCCAGTACTTC.